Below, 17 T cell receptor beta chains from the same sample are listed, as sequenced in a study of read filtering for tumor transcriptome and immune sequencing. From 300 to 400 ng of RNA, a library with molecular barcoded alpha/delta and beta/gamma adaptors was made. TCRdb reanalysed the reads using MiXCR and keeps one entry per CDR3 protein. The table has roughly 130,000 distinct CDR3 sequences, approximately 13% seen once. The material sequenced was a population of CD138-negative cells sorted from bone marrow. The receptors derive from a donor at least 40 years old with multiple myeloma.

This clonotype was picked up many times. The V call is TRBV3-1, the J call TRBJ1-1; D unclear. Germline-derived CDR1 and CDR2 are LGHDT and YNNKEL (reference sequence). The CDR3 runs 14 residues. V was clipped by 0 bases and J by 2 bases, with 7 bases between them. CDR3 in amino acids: CASSQDRLNTEAFF. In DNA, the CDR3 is TGTGCCAGCAGCCAAGATAGGCTTAACACTGAAGCTTTCTTT.

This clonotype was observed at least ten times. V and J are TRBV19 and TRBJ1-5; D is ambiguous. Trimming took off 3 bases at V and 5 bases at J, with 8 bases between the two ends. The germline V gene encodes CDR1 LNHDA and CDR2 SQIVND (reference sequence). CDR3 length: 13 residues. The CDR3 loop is CASSMDSDQPQHF. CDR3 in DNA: TGTGCCAGTAGTATGGACTCGGATCAGCCCCAGCATTTT.

DNA for the CDR3: TGCAGTGCTACCCCCGGGGCGGGGGCTTATGAGACCCAGTACTTC. Translating it yields CSATPGAGAYETQYF. This sequence joins TRBV20-1 and TRBJ2-5; tentatively, D is TRBD2 (7 bases). Germline V CDR1 and CDR2: DFQATT, SNEGSKA (reference sequence). CDR3 length: 15 amino acids. V lost 4 bases and J 5 bases, leaving 20 bases between the germline ends.

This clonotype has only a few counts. The CDR3 DNA reads as TGTGCCAGCAGTTCCCCGGGACTAGCGGGAGTTTCTAGCACAGATACGCAGTATTTT. Protein product: CASSSPGLAGVSSTDTQYF. The rearrangement links TRBV6-5 to TRBJ2-3; 14 nucleotides line up with TRBD2. V trimming: 4 bases; J trimming: 0 bases; junction bases outside the gene matches: 9. The CDR3 loop spans 19 amino acids. Germline CDR1 reads MNHEY; CDR2 reads SVGAGI.

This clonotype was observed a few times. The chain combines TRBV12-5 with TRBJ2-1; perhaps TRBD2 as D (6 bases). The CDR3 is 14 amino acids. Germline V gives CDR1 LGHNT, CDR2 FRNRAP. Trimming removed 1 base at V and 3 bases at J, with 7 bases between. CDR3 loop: CASGLGLDYNEQFF. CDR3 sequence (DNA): TGTGCTAGTGGTTTGGGACTAGACTACAATGAGCAGTTCTTC.

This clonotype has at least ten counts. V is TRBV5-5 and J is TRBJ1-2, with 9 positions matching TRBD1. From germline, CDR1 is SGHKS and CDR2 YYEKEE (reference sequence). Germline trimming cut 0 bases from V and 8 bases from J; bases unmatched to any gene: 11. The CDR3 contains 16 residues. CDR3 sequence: CASSLEDRGSIHGYTF. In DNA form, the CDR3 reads TGTGCCAGCAGCTTGGAGGACAGGGGTTCAATACACGGCTACACCTTC.

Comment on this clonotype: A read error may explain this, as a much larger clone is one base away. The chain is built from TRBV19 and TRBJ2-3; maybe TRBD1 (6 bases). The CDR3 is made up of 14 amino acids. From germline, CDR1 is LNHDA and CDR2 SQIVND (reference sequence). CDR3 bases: TGTGTCAGTAGTATGGGTGGGGGCGTGGATACGCAGTATTTT. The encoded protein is CVSSMGGGVDTQYF.

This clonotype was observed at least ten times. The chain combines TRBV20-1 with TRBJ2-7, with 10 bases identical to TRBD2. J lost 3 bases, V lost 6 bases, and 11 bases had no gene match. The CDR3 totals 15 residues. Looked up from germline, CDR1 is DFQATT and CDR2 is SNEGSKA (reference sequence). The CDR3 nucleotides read TGCAGTGCCCCGCGTGGGACTAGCGTCTTCTACGAGCAGTACTTC. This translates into CSAPRGTSVFYEQYF.

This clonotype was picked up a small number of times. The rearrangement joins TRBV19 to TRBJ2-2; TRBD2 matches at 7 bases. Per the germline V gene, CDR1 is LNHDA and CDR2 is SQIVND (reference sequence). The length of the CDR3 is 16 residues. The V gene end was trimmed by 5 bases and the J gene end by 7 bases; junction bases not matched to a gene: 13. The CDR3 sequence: CASSLQSGLGFGELFF. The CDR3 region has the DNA TGTGCCAGTAGTCTCCAATCCGGACTAGGCTTCGGGGAGCTGTTTTTT.

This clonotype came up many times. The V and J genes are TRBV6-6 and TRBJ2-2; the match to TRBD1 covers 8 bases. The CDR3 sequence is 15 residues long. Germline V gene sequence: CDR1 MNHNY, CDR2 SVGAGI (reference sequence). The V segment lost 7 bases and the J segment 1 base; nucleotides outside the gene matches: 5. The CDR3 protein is CASKKDRGNTGELFF. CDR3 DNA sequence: TGTGCCAGCAAGAAAGACAGGGGGAACACCGGGGAGCTGTTTTTT.

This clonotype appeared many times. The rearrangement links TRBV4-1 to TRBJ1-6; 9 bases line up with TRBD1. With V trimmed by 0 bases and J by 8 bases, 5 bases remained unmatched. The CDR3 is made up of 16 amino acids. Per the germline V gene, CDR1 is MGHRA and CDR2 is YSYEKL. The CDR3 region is CASSQEVTGGDSPLHF. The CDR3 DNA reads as TGCGCCAGCAGCCAAGAGGTGACAGGGGGTGATTCACCCCTCCACTTT.

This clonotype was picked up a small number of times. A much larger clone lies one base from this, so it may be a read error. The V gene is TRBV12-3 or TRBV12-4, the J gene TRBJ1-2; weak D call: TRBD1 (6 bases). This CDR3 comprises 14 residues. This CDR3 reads CASGLEWGGEGYTF. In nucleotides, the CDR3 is TGTGCCAGCGGTTTAGAATGGGGGGGCGAGGGCTACACCTTC.

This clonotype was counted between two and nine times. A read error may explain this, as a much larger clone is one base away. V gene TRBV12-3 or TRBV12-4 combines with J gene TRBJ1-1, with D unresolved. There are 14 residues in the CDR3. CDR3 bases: TGTGCCAGCAGTCGAGCCGCCATGAACACTGAAGCTCTCTTT. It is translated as CASSRAAMNTEALF.

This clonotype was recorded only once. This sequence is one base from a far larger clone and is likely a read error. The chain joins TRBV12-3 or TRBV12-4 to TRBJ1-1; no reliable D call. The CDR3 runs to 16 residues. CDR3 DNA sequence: TGTGCCAGCAGTTGGCAAGCGAACAGCGGGAGCCCTGAAGCTTTTTTT. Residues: CASSWQANSGSPEAFF.

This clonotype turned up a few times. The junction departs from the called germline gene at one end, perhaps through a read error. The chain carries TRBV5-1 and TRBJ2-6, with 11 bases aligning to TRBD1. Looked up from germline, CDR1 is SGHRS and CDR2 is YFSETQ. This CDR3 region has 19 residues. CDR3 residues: CTSSLGWTGGGSGANVLTF. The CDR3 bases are TGCACCAGCAGCCTGGGCTGGACAGGGGGCGGCTCTGGGGCCAACGTCCTGACTTTC.

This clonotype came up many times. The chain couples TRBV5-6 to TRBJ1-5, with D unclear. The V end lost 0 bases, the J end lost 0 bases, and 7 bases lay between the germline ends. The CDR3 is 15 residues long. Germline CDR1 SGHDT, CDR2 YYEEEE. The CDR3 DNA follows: TGTGCCAGCAGCTTGGGCTTTACTAGCAATCAGCCCCAGCATTTT. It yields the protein CASSLGFTSNQPQHF.

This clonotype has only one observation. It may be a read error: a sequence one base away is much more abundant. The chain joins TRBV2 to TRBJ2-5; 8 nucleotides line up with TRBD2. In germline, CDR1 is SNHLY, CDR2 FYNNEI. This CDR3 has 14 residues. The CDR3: CASNVAGNQETLYF. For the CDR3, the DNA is TGTGCCAGCAATGTAGCGGGGAACCAAGAGACCCTGTACTTC.